Following are 13 T cell receptor beta chains from one sample sequenced in a study of T cells after yellow fever vaccination. TCRdb called the 5' RACE reads again in MiXCR, with one record for every CDR3 protein. Of approximately 550,000 distinct CDR3 sequences in the sample, 15% to 20% were seen once. This specimen was PBMCs, taken 15 days after the yellow fever booster vaccination. The receptors were sampled from a man aged 25 to 40 who received the YFV17D yellow fever vaccine.

This clonotype was seen at least ten times. The chain recombines TRBV29-1 with TRBJ2-7; possibly TRBD1 or TRBD2 for D (5 bases each). Germline loops: CDR1 SQVTM, CDR2 ANQGSEA. The CDR3 is made up of 12 amino acids. Trimming left V 6 bases short and J 3 bases short, with 12 bases between. CDR3 protein: CSVRDGSYEQYF. The CDR3 coding sequence is TGCAGCGTCCGGGACGGAAGCTACGAGCAGTACTTC.

The V gene is TRBV12-3 or TRBV12-4, the J gene TRBJ1-5; D uncertain. The CDR3 contains 13 residues. The germline V and J ends were trimmed by 7 bases and 7 bases, with 14 bases remaining between them. The CDR3 protein is CASTPGRAQPQHF. The CDR3 DNA sequence: TGTGCCAGCACCCCGGGCCGGGCGCAGCCCCAGCATTTT.

The rearrangement links TRBV11-2 to TRBJ2-1; 8 bases are shared with TRBD1. Germline loops: CDR1 SGHAT, CDR2 FQNNGV. With 1 base clipped from V and 4 bases from J, the junction kept 12 bases outside the gene matches. There are 18 residues in the CDR3. The CDR3 coding sequence is TGTGCCAGCAGCTTAGTCCTAACCGGGACAGGAGAGTACAATGAGCAGTTCTTC. It is translated as CASSLVLTGTGEYNEQFF.

J is TRBJ2-1 and V is TRBV6-2 or TRBV6-3; 13 bases match TRBD2. Germline V gene sequence: CDR1 MNHEY, CDR2 SVGEGT. This CDR3 comprises 15 residues. After removal of 7 bases from V and 12 bases from J, the junction contained 12 bases not matched to a gene. DNA for the CDR3: TGTGCCAGCAAGGTGAAGACTAGCGGGGGGACTGGGCAGTTCTTC. Translating it yields CASKVKTSGGTGQFF.

The chain is built from TRBV20-1 and TRBJ2-1; D may be TRBD1 or TRBD2 (5 bases each). In germline, CDR1 is DFQATT, CDR2 SNEGSKA (reference sequence). Between the trimmed V and J ends, which lost 6 bases and 0 bases, there was a span of 21 bases. CDR3 size: 17 residues. The CDR3 protein is CSALDSYSASSYNEQFF. The CDR3 DNA follows: TGCAGTGCCCTAGACAGCTATAGCGCCAGCTCCTACAATGAGCAGTTCTTC.

This clonotype was seen repeatedly, ten times or more. V and J are TRBV30 and TRBJ2-1; TRBD2 agrees at 10 bases. Germline CDR1 is GTSNPN and CDR2 is SVGIG (reference sequence). This CDR3 region has 15 residues. After removal of 4 bases from V and 7 bases from J, the junction contained 10 bases not matched to a gene. The DNA of the CDR3 is TGTGCCTGGACCCCCAGCGGGAGGGCCATAAATGAGCAGTTCTTC. Residues: CAWTPSGRAINEQFF.

This clonotype appeared a few times. This chain links TRBV7-9 with TRBJ1-3; D not resolved. CDR3 length: 15 residues. The V gene's germline CDR1 is SEHNR and CDR2 FQNEAQ (reference sequence). Trimming cost V 4 bases and J 0 bases, with 10 bases left between them. CDR3 residues: CASSSGRSSGNTIYF. CDR3 DNA sequence: TGTGCCAGCAGCTCGGGCCGAAGCTCTGGAAACACCATATATTTT.

This clonotype came up a few times. The rearrangement uses TRBV7-9 and TRBJ2-3; perhaps TRBD1 as D (6 bases). Germline-derived CDR1 and CDR2 are SEHNR and FQNEAQ (reference sequence). This CDR3 is built from 11 residues. Trimming left V 4 bases short and J 10 bases short, with 9 bases between. The CDR3 loop reads CASSSGTPQYF. The DNA of the CDR3 is TGTGCCAGCAGCTCCGGGACACCGCAGTATTTT.

This clonotype turned up a few times. V usage is TRBV18 and J usage is TRBJ2-3, with 10 bases fitting TRBD2. J lost 2 bases, V lost 0 bases, and 2 bases had no gene match. The CDR3 length is 16 residues. From germline, CDR1 is KGHSH and CDR2 LQKENI. The CDR3 loop reads CASSPPSGRDTDTQYF. CDR3 nucleotides: TGTGCCAGCTCACCACCGAGCGGGAGGGACACAGATACGCAGTATTTT.

This clonotype has only a few counts. The chain couples TRBV14 to TRBJ2-3; no reliable D call. V was shortened by 3 bases and J by 4 bases, with 8 bases between the two germline ends. Germline V CDR1 and CDR2: SGHDN, FVKESK. This CDR3 is built from 13 residues. The CDR3, as DNA: TGTGCCAGCAGCCATTGGAGCGCAGATACGCAGTATTTT. It translates to CASSHWSADTQYF.

A few counts support this clonotype. The genes are TRBV12-3 or TRBV12-4 and TRBJ2-4; D perhaps matches TRBD2 (5 bases). The CDR3 consists of 10 residues. Trimming removed 8 bases from V and 7 bases from J, with 6 bases in between. CDR3 residues: CASGSNIQYF. Here the CDR3 DNA reads TGTGCCAGCGGGAGTAACATTCAGTACTTC.

The chain joins TRBV29-1 to TRBJ2-3; D gene ambiguous. Trimming took off 7 bases at V and 0 bases at J, with 14 bases between the two ends. There are 14 residues in the CDR3. Germline loops: CDR1 SQVTM, CDR2 ANQGSEA. In nucleotides, the CDR3 is TGCAGCGCCCTCCGTGGCTCTAGCACAGATACGCAGTATTTT. Amino acid sequence: CSALRGSSTDTQYF.

V gene TRBV27 combines with J gene TRBJ1-1; TRBD1 matches at 11 bases. The CDR3 has 16 residues. CDR1 MNHEY and CDR2 SMNVEV come from the germline V gene (reference sequence). The V segment lost 8 bases and the J segment 6 bases; nucleotides outside the gene matches: 14. In DNA form, the CDR3 reads TGTGCCAGCTTCCCGACCCGGGACAGGGGGAGCCCTGAAGCTTTCTTT. Residues: CASFPTRDRGSPEAFF.